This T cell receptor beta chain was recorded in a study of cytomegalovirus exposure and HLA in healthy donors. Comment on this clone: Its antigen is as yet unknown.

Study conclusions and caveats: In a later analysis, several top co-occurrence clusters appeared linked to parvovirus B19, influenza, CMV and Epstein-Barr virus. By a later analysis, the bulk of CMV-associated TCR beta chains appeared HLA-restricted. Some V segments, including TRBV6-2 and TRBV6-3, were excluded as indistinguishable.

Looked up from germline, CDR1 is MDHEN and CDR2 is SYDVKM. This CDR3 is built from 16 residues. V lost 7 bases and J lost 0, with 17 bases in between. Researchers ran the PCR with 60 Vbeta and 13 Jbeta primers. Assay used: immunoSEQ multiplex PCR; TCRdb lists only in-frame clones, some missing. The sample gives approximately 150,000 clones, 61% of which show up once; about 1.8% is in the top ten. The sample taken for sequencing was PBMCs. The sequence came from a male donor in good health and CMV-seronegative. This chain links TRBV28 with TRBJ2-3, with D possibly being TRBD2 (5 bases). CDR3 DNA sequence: TGTGCCAGCAACTCCCCATCAGCGGCTAGCACAGATACGCAGTATTTT. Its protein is CASNSPSAASTDTQYF.